This T cell receptor beta chain stems from a study of blood T cell repertoires in COVID-19 (dated by TCRdb to about 2020). Describing the broader study: Collaborator samples came from the United States, Italy and Spain and covered acute and convalescent phases of COVID-19. Samples were obtained from the ongoing ImmuneRACE study (first 160 participants) and from some 1,200 subjects provided by 6 global collaborators. The dataset comprised deeply sampled blood TCRbeta repertoires from subjects exposed to, actively infected with, or recovered from COVID-19. The repertoires were released in a freely available public database intended as a resource for research on the immune response to SARS-CoV-2. Where available, HLA class I and class II types were taken from metadata supplied by the sample provider and were not determined by assay-based typing. The prospective study material was composed of cDNA or gDNA derived from T cells, B-cell-depleted T cells, or PBMCs. A de-identified subject ID, COVID-19 status, age in years and sex were almost always included in the sample metadata.

The full study reports these points: Clinical and demographic metadata were provided uncurated, with the amount varying by source and participant.

TCRbeta CDR3 regions were amplified from genomic DNA using the immunoSEQ Assay, a bias-controlled multiplex PCR. The source study handled its data this way. Nucleated cell counts per sample were estimated from amplification of reference gene primers within the assay. To quantify the absolute abundance of each unique TCRbeta CDR3 rearrangement, sequence reads were collapsed and filtered. For each sample, productive Simpson clonality was calculated as the square root of Simpson's diversity index across productive rearrangements. TCRdb took this table from immuneACCESS and kept in-frame rearrangements with V and J called. Such tables lack part of the clones; where checked against another copy, unresolved V genes explain under half of the gap, and the rest is unexplained. The DNA was the basis for D and trimming; V, J and clone size are from that table. In this sample the table shows around 120,000 clones, about 87% of which occur a single time. Of the sample, more than 25% is held by the ten largest clones.

On this clone itself: Its antigen remains unidentified. The input lacks base qualities; no much larger clone sits a single base away.

Collaborating institutions collected whole blood in K2EDTA tubes following their own protocols. For TCRbeta analysis, collaborators shipped samples as frozen whole blood, isolated PBMCs, or DNA extracted from either of those sample types. Source material: peripheral blood. The clonotype comes from a woman in her sixties or seventies with acute or convalescent COVID-19.

The CDR3 amino acid sequence is: CASKTQGFTEAFF. The DNA reads TGTGCCAGCAAAACACAGGGATTCACTGAAGCTTTCTTT. The receptor chain draws on TRBV28 and TRBJ1-1, with TRBD1 perhaps the D gene, on 6 matching bases. V loses 7 bases, J loses 4 bases, and the germline ends lie 13 bases apart. Including the terminal cysteine and phenylalanine, the CDR3 comprises 13 residues. Only the CDR3 region is kept as DNA, spanning 39 bases read in frame from base 1. CDR1 MDHEN and CDR2 SYDVKM are derived from the germline V gene.